A selection of T cell receptor beta chains follows, all from one sample in a study of Graves' ophthalmopathy and Graves' hyperthyroidism. TCRdb passed the multiplex PCR reads through MiXCR, listing each CDR3 protein once. The sample contains about 740,000 distinct CDR3 sequences, 40% of which appear only once. What was sequenced was peripheral blood. The receptors were gathered from an adult man with Graves' ophthalmopathy. The CDR3 runs from the conserved cysteine through the conserved F or W. D genes are given only for firm matches. Clone size is shown for a subset of rows, as once, few, many or a class of expanded clone.

clone size	V gene	D gene	J gene	CDR3 protein	CDR3 DNA
-	TRBV15	-	TRBJ1-5	CATTTGQNQPQHF	TGTGCCACCACCACAGGGCAAAATCAGCCCCAGCATTTT
many	TRBV2	TRBD1	TRBJ1-2	CASSDRDRGQVIGYTF	TGTGCCAGCAGTGACCGGGACAGGGGGCAGGTGATCGGCTACACCTTC
-	TRBV7-6	TRBD2	TRBJ2-2	CASSLEDGLAGEVYTGELFF	TGTGCCAGCAGCTTAGAAGATGGACTAGCGGGAGAAGTGTACACCGGGGAGCTGTTTTTT
few	TRBV14	-	TRBJ1-5	CASSQGSSHQPQHF	TGTGCCAGCAGCCAAGGGTCTAGTCATCAGCCCCAGCATTTT
many	TRBV5-1	-	TRBJ1-1	CASRLGKTEAFF	TGCGCCAGCAGACTAGGGAAGACTGAAGCTTTCTTT
few	TRBV29-1	-	TRBJ1-5	CSVERGETQHF	TGCAGCGTTGAGAGGGGAGAGACCCAGCATTTT
-	TRBV20-1	TRBD1	TRBJ1-5	CSAREVGTGDQPQHF	TGCAGTGCTAGGGAAGTCGGGACAGGGGATCAGCCCCAGCATTTT
many	TRBV7-2	-	TRBJ1-1	CASSLTGTPNTEAFF	TGTGCCAGCAGCCTTACAGGGACCCCTAACACTGAAGCTTTCTTT
-	TRBV7-3	TRBD1	TRBJ1-6	CASSMTGFNSPLHF	TGTGCCAGCAGCATGACAGGGTTTAATTCACCCCTCCACTTT
many	TRBV7-9	-	TRBJ2-7	CASSLIGAYEQYF	TGTGCCAGCAGCTTAATAGGGGCCTACGAGCAGTACTTC
many	TRBV11-2	TRBD1	TRBJ1-2	CASSLPGQGLYGYTF	TGTGCCAGCAGCTTACCGGGACAGGGTCTCTATGGCTACACCTTC
-	TRBV9	TRBD2	TRBJ2-5	CASSVVQAGVETQYF	TGTGCCAGCAGCGTAGTTCAAGCGGGGGTGGAGACCCAGTACTTC
few	TRBV5-4	TRBD1	TRBJ1-1	CASSLAGGGSMNTEAFF	TGTGCCAGCAGCTTGGCGGGAGGGGGCAGCATGAACACTGAAGCTTTCTTT
many	TRBV15	-	TRBJ1-5	CATSRREPNQPQHF	TGTGCCACCAGCAGGCGGGAGCCCAATCAGCCCCAGCATTTT
-	TRBV19	-	TRBJ2-3	CASSLRESGLTQYF	TGTGCCAGTAGTTTACGGGAGTCAGGACTTACGCAGTATTTT
-	TRBV7-9	TRBD2	TRBJ2-2	CASSPRGLAGNTGELFF	TGTGCCAGCAGCCCGCGGGGGCTAGCGGGAAACACCGGGGAGCTGTTTTTT
many	TRBV2	-	TRBJ1-5	CASSVVGPRYQPQHF	TGTGCCAGCAGTGTAGTGGGTCCGCGCTATCAGCCCCAGCATTTT
few	TRBV7-2	-	TRBJ1-2	CASSSYRVDSDGYTF	TGTGCCAGCAGCTCGTACAGGGTGGATTCAGATGGCTACACCTTC
many	TRBV29-1	-	TRBJ2-6	CSVEDGVKSGANVLTF	TGCAGCGTTGAAGACGGGGTCAAATCTGGGGCCAACGTCCTGACTTTC
-	TRBV7-9	TRBD2	TRBJ2-5	CASSSGTSGGRQYF	TGTGCCAGCAGCTCCGGGACTAGCGGGGGCCGGCAGTACTTC
-	TRBV7-2	-	TRBJ2-6	CASSHGLTF	TGTGCCAGCAGCCACGGCCTGACTTTC
-	TRBV6-5	-	TRBJ2-5	CARGTAGTQYF	TGTGCCAGGGGGACAGCGGGGACCCAGTACTTC
many	TRBV7-8	-	TRBJ1-5	CASSPARVGNQPQHF	TGTGCCAGCAGTCCAGCGAGGGTCGGCAATCAGCCCCAGCATTTT
few	TRBV7-6	TRBD1	TRBJ2-2	CASSSNRGTGELFF	TGTGCCAGCAGCTCGAACAGGGGGACCGGGGAGCTGTTTTTT
many	TRBV11-2	-	TRBJ1-1	CASSFPYSEAFF	TGTGCCAGCAGCTTCCCGTACTCTGAAGCTTTCTTT
few	TRBV5-4	-	TRBJ2-7	CASSTPRVDEQYF	TGTGCCAGCAGCACACCCAGGGTTGACGAGCAGTACTTC
-	TRBV25-1	-	TRBJ1-6	CASLGGQSPLHF	TGTGCCAGCTTAGGAGGTCAATCACCCCTCCACTTT
few	TRBV12-3/TRBV12-4	-	TRBJ1-3	CASSFWGRSGNTIYF	TGTGCCAGCAGTTTTTGGGGAAGGTCTGGAAACACCATATATTTT